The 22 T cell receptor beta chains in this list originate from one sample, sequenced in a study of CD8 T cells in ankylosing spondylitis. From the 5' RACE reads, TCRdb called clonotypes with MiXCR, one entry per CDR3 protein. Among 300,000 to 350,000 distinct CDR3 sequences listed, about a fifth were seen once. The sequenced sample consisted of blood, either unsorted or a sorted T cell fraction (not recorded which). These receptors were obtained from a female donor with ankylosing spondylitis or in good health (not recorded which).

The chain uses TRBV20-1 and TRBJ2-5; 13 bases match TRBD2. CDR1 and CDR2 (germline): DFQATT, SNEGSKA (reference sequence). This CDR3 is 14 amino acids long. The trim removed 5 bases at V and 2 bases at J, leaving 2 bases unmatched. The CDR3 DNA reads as TGCAGTGCTTGGGGACTAGCGGGGCAAGAGACCCAGTACTTC. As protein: CSAWGLAGQETQYF.

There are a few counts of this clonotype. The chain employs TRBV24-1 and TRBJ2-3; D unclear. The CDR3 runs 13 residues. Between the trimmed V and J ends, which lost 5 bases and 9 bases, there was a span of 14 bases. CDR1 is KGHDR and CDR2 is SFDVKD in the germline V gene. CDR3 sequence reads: CATSGSVGETQYF. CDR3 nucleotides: TGTGCCACCAGTGGTTCCGTCGGAGAGACGCAGTATTTT.

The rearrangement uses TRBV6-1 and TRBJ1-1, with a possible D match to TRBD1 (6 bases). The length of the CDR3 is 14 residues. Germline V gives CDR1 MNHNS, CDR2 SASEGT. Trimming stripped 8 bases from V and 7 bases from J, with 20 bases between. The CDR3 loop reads CASGRTSGHLEAFF. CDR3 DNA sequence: TGTGCCAGCGGAAGGACCTCGGGACATCTTGAAGCTTTCTTT.

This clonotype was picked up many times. The CDR3 DNA sequence: TGCAGCGGCCGAGCGGGAGGGATGGGTGAGCAGTTCTTC. Translation: CSGRAGGMGEQFF. The chain is built from TRBV29-1 and TRBJ2-1, with TRBD2 matching 10 bases. CDR1 is SQVTM, CDR2 ANQGSEA, per germline. V lost 7 bases to trimming and J lost 9 bases; unmatched junction nucleotides: 9. The CDR3 extends over 13 amino acids.

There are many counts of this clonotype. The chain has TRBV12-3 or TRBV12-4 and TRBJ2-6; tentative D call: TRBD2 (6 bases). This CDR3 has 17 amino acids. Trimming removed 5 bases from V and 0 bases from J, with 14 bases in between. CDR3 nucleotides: TGTGCCAGCAGTCCTCGTGGGGGGTACTCTGGGGCCAACGTCCTGACTTTC. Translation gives CASSPRGGYSGANVLTF.

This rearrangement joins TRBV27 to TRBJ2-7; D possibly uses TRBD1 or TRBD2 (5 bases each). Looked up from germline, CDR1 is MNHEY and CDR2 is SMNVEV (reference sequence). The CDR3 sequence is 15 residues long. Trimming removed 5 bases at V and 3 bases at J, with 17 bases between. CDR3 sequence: CASSQGDPLRYEQYF. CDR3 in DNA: TGTGCCAGCAGTCAAGGGGACCCCCTTCGCTACGAGCAGTACTTC.

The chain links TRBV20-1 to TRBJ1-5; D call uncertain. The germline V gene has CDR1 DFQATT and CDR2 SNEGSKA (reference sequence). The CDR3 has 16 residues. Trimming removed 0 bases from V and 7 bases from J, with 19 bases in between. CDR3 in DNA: TGCAGTGCTAGAGAAGATATCGGGGTGAATAGACAGCCCCAGCATTTT. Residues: CSAREDIGVNRQPQHF.

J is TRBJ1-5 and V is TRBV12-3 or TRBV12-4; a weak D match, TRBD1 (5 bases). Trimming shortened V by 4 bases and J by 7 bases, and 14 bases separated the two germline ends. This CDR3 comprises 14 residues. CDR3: CASSSSGRQQPQHF. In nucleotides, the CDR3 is TGTGCCAGCAGTTCTTCAGGGCGTCAGCAGCCCCAGCATTTT.

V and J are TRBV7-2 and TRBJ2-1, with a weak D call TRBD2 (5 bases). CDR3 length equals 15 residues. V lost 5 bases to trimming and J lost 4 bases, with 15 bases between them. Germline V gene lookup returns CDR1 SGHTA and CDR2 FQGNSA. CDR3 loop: CASSQSRGLYNEQFF. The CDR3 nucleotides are TGTGCCAGCAGCCAGAGTAGAGGACTTTACAATGAGCAGTTCTTC.

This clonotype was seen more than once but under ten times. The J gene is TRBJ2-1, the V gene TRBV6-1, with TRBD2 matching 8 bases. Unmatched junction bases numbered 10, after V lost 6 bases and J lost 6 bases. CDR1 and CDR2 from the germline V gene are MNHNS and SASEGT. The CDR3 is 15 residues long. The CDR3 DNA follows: TGTGCCAGCAGCCGACCGGGACTAGACTCCAATGAGCAGTTCTTC. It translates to CASSRPGLDSNEQFF.

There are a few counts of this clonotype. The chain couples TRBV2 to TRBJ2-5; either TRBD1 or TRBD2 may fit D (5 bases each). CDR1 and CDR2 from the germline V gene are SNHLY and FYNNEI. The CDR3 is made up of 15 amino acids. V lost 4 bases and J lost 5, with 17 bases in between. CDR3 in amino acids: CASSVDVGVGETQYF. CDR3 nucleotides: TGTGCCAGCAGTGTGGATGTGGGGGTTGGGGAGACCCAGTACTTC. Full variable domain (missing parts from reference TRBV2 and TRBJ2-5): EPEVTQTPSHQVTQMGQEVILRCVPISNHLYFYWYRQILGQKVEFLVSFYNNEISEKSEIFDDQFSVERPDGSNFTLKIRSTKLEDSAMYFCASSVDVGVGETQYFGPGTRLLVL.

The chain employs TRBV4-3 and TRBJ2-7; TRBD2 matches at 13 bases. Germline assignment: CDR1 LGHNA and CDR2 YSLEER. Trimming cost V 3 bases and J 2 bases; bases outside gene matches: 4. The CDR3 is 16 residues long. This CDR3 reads CASSHLLAGGPYEQYF. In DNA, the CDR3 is TGCGCCAGCAGCCACCTACTAGCGGGAGGGCCCTACGAGCAGTACTTC.

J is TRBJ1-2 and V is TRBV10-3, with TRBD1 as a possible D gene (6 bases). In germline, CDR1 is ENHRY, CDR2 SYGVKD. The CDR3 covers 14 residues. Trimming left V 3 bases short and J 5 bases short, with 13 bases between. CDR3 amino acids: CAISDLDRLYGYTF. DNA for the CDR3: TGTGCCATCAGTGACTTGGACAGACTATATGGCTACACCTTC.

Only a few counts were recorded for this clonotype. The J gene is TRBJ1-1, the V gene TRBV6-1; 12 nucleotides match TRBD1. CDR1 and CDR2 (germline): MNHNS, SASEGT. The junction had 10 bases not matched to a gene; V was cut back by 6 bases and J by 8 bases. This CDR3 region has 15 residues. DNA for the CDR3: TGTGCCAGCAGGGACACCGGGACAGGGGGCGGAGAAGCTTTCTTT. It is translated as CASRDTGTGGGEAFF.

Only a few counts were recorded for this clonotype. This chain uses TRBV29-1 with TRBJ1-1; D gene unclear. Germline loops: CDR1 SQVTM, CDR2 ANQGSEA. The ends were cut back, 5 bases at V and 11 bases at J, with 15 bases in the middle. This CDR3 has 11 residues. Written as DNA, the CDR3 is TGCAGCGTTCTTAGGTCGGCGGGGGCTTTCTTT. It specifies CSVLRSAGAFF.

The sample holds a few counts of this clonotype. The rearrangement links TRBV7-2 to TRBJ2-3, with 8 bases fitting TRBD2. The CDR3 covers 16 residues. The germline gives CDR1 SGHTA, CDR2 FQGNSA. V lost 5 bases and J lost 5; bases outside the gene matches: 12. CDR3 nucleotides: TGTGCCAGCAGCCCCGGGGGGGCACTAGGGAAAGATACGCAGTATTTT. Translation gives CASSPGGALGKDTQYF.

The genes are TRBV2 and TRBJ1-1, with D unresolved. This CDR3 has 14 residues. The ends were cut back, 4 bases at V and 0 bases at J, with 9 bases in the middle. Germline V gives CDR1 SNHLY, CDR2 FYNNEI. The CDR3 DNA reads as TGTGCCAGCAGTGGCCAGATTCTGAACACTGAAGCTTTCTTT. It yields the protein CASSGQILNTEAFF.

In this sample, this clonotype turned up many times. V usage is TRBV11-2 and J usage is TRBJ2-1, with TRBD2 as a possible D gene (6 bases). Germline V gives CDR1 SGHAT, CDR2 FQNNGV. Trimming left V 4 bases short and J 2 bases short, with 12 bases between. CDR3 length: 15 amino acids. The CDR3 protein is CASSSRLVAYNEQFF. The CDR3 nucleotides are TGTGCCAGCAGCTCCAGACTAGTCGCCTACAATGAGCAGTTCTTC.

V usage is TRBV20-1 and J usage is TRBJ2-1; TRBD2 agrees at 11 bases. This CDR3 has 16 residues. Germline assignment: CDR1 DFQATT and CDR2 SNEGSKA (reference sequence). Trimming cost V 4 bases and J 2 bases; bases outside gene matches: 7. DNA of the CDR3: TGCAGTGCTACTACTAGCGGGAGAGTAACCTACAATGAGCAGTTCTTC. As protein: CSATTSGRVTYNEQFF.

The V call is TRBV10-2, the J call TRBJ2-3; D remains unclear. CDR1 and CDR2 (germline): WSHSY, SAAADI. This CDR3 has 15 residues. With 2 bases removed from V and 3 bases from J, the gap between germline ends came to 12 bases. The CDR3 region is CASSELQIGTDTQYF. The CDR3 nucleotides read TGCGCCAGCAGTGAGCTACAGATAGGAACAGATACGCAGTATTTT.

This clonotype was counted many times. CDR3: CASSLGLAFGELFF. The DNA for the CDR3 is TGTGCCAGCAGCCTGGGACTAGCGTTTGGGGAGCTGTTTTTT. This rearrangement joins TRBV12-3 or TRBV12-4 to TRBJ2-2, with TRBD2 matching 10 bases. Unmatched junction bases numbered 6, after V lost 6 bases and J lost 8 bases. CDR3 length: 14 residues.

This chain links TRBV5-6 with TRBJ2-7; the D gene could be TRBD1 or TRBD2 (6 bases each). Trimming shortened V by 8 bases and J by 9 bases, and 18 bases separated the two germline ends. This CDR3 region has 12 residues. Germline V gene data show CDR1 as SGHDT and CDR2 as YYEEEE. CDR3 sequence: CARGPGGLRQYF. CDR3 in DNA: TGTGCCAGGGGCCCCGGGGGCCTCAGGCAGTACTTC.